Described below is a single T cell receptor (beta chain) sequence and its context. What this receptor recognizes is not known. The record has no base qualities; no much larger clone is one base away. The data stem from a study of control samples from healthy donors and cancer patients (dated by TCRdb to 2020 to 2021). Libraries came from the immunoSEQ multiplex PCR assay. In its TCRdb copy, this immuneACCESS table keeps in-frame sequences only and misses some clones. Where compared with another copy, unresolved V genes explain less than half of these, and the others have no known cause. This sample has about 110,000 clones in its table, and roughly nine tenths of those were observed once. The top ten hold 3.5% to 4.5% of the sample. This receptor was obtained from a human donor in good health. The donor label of this sample is uncertain. Specimen: blood.

The nucleotides read TGTGCCAGCAGATTCCGGGACAGGGTCAACGATGAGCAGTTCTTC. This codes for CASRFRDRVNDEQFF. The chain joins TRBV11-1 to TRBJ2-1; TRBD1 matches 9 bases in the middle. At the junction V is shortened by 6 bases and J by 8 bases; bases outside the gene matches: 11. The CDR3, cysteine through phenylalanine, is 15 amino acids long. The DNA shown is the 45-base CDR3, in frame from base 1. The germline V gene (reference sequence) sets CDR1 to SGHAT and CDR2 to FQDESV.